This T cell receptor (beta chain) was found in a study of blood T cells in healthy people across ages. Study results and caveats: Versus aged donors, long-lived donors had higher diversity and more naive CD4+ cells.

With each sample, at least 5 micrograms of total RNA were extracted. Germline CDR1 is SGHRS and CDR2 is YFSETQ. The ends were cut back, 0 bases at V and 3 bases at J, with 12 bases in the middle. The CDR3 contains 15 residues. The table lists this clonotype with a few counts. What it binds is not known. The use of a sample-barcoded 5' primer and a J-beta primer mix characterized a second PCR of about 6 to 12 cycles. Tags on each cDNA molecule came from a template-switch adaptor with 12 random nucleotides. Paired-end reads containing CDR3 totaled no fewer than 3 million for each sample. Using its own MiXCR run on the 5' RACE reads, TCRdb lists one record per CDR3 protein. The table has approximately 880,000 distinct CDR3 sequences, roughly 50% seen once; the top ten hold 10% to 15%.

The receptor was isolated from a man aged 30 to 39 in good health. This chain joins TRBV5-1 and TRBJ1-2; D is unclear. The sample consisted of blood. CDR3 region: CASSLDGPEDYGYTF. For the CDR3, the DNA is TGCGCCAGCAGCTTGGACGGCCCTGAGGACTATGGCTACACCTTC.